This T cell receptor beta chain was retrieved from a study of response to subunit inactivated influenza vaccine. TCRdb fed the RT-PCR reads into MiXCR, producing one record per CDR3 protein. There are just under 550,000 distinct CDR3 sequences in the sample; around a quarter occur only once, and under 3.5% lies in the top ten. This CDR3 is 15 amino acids long. The germline V and J ends were trimmed by 2 bases and 5 bases, with 18 bases remaining between them. The germline gives CDR1 GTSNPN, CDR2 SVGIG (reference sequence). Another study also made use of these data, one on T cells expressing NK-cell markers. That study adds: Synthesis of TCR beta cDNA relied on 5'RACE template switching carrying UMIs.

The clonotype comes from a man aged 45 to 65 who received an inactivated influenza vaccine. The chain carries TRBV30 and TRBJ2-5; the D is unclear. Sequenced here: CD4+ T cells sorted from PBMCs, sampled about 12 days after vaccination. The CDR3 bases are TGTGCCTGGAGTCTTGGGTTGGGTATACGGGAGACCCAGTACTTC. It yields the protein CAWSLGLGIRETQYF.